Listed here are 10 T cell receptor beta chains from one sample, sequenced in a study of post-analysis software for immune sequencing data. These TCRs are of unknown antigen specificity. The authors incorporated unique molecular identifiers into the TCR beta cDNA libraries. TCRdb ran MiXCR on the PCR reads and lists one entry per CDR3 protein. The sample holds about 210,000 distinct CDR3 sequences, roughly 28% seen once. Study results and limitations: About five TRBV segments were more frequent in patients than controls; TRBV5-6, TRBV5-1 and TRBV20-1 belonged to this group.

The sequenced sample consisted of blood. The receptors stem from a girl aged 2 to 17 with multiple sclerosis.

The chain has TRBV5-1 and TRBJ2-1, with D possibly TRBD1 on 6 matching bases. Between the trimmed V and J ends, which lost 4 bases and 7 bases, there was a span of 12 bases. CDR1 SGHRS and CDR2 YFSETQ come from the germline V gene. The CDR3 spans 13 residues. Here the CDR3 DNA reads TGCGCCAGCAGCACCGACAGGAGGAATGAGCAGTTCTTC. Encoded protein: CASSTDRRNEQFF.

This clonotype occurred many times. The V and J genes are TRBV6-4 and TRBJ1-1, with D unclear. Per germline, CDR1 MRHNA and CDR2 SNTAGT. The CDR3 has 13 residues. Trimming removed 4 bases at V and 5 bases at J, with 11 bases between. CDR3 residues: CASSVVVGTEAFF. In nucleotides, the CDR3 is TGTGCCAGCAGTGTGGTTGTTGGGACTGAAGCTTTCTTT.

This chain connects TRBV5-6 to TRBJ2-7, with 7 positions matching TRBD2. Per germline, CDR1 SGHDT and CDR2 YYEEEE. V trimming: 1 base; J trimming: 0 bases; junction bases outside the gene matches: 4. This CDR3 comprises 15 residues. CDR3 loop: CASSLPGLDSYEQYF. Here the CDR3 DNA reads TGTGCCAGCAGCTTGCCAGGACTAGACTCCTACGAGCAGTACTTC. Based on the CDR3 plus reference TRBV5-6 and TRBJ2-7, the full variable domain is DAGVTQSPTHLIKTRGQQVTLRCSPKSGHDTVSWYQQALGQGPQFIFQYYEEEERQRGNFPDRFSGHQFPNYSSELNVNALLLGDSALYLCASSLPGLDSYEQYFGPGTRLTVT.

With respect to this clonotype: A much more abundant neighbour one base away suggests this may be a read error. The rearrangement links TRBV7-3 to TRBJ2-7, with D possibly matching TRBD2 (6 bases). The J call may not be correct, given that the DNA end is closer to TRBJ2-5. The CDR3 is 15 residues long. The germline V gene has CDR1 SGHTA and CDR2 FQGTGA. CDR3 coding DNA: TGTGCCAGCAGCTTAGCGGGACGCACCGGGGAGACCCAGTACTTC. Translated: CASSLAGRTGETQYF.

At least ten counts were recorded for this clonotype. V gene TRBV20-1 combines with J gene TRBJ1-5; TRBD1 is a possible D gene (5 bases). The ends were cut back, 4 bases at V and 6 bases at J, with 16 bases in the middle. The CDR3 spans 14 residues. Germline CDR1 is DFQATT and CDR2 is SNEGSKA (reference sequence). The CDR3 DNA follows: TGCAGTGCTACCCGTGGCCAGGGCCGTCAGCCCCAGCATTTT. It translates to CSATRGQGRQPQHF.

Regarding this clonotype: This may arise from a read error, as a much more abundant clone is one base away. The chain recombines TRBV7-9 with TRBJ2-4; 10 bases agree with TRBD1. The last part of the DNA fits TRBJ2-7 better; the J call may be wrong. In germline, CDR1 is SEHNR, CDR2 FQNEAQ (reference sequence). This CDR3 spans 15 amino acids. Written as DNA, the CDR3 is TGTGCCAGCAGCCCACCGGGACAGGGGATGTACGAGCAGTACTTC. As protein: CASSPPGQGMYEQYF.

This clonotype was recorded many times. V is TRBV24-1 and J is TRBJ2-7, with D maybe TRBD1 (7 bases). This CDR3 region has 16 residues. Germline V CDR1 and CDR2: KGHDR, SFDVKD. The V and J ends lost 3 bases and 0 bases respectively, with 14 bases between them. CDR3 sequence (DNA): TGTGCCACCAGTGATGGAGGGACAGTTAGCTCCTACGAGCAGTACTTC. Protein: CATSDGGTVSSYEQYF.

The table lists this clonotype with many counts. The chain carries TRBV4-1 and TRBJ2-5, with 8 bases matching TRBD1. Per the germline V gene, CDR1 is MGHRA and CDR2 is YSYEKL. There are 13 residues in the CDR3. V was pared by 4 bases and J by 5 bases, with 3 bases of the junction left unmatched. The CDR3 reads CASSLRQGETQYF. The CDR3 DNA reads TGCGCCAGCAGCCTCCGACAGGGGGAGACCCAGTACTTC.

This clonotype was detected many times. This chain joins TRBV5-1 and TRBJ2-6; a weak D match, TRBD2 (5 bases). The V and J ends lost 0 bases and 2 bases respectively, with 6 bases between them. The CDR3 covers 15 residues. The germline V gene has CDR1 SGHRS and CDR2 YFSETQ. CDR3 protein: CASSLGSAGANVLTF. The CDR3 DNA is TGCGCCAGCAGCTTGGGTAGCGCTGGGGCCAACGTCCTGACTTTC.

Only a few counts were recorded for this clonotype. The rearrangement uses TRBV7-6 and TRBJ2-2; a weak D match, TRBD2 (6 bases). This CDR3 comprises 16 residues. V gave up 5 bases and J gave up 3 bases, with 16 bases separating them. Germline assignment: CDR1 SGHVS and CDR2 FNYEAQ. DNA of the CDR3: TGTGCCAGCAGCCGCCCGTCGGGGGAAGACACCGGGGAGCTGTTTTTT. Its protein product is CASSRPSGEDTGELFF.